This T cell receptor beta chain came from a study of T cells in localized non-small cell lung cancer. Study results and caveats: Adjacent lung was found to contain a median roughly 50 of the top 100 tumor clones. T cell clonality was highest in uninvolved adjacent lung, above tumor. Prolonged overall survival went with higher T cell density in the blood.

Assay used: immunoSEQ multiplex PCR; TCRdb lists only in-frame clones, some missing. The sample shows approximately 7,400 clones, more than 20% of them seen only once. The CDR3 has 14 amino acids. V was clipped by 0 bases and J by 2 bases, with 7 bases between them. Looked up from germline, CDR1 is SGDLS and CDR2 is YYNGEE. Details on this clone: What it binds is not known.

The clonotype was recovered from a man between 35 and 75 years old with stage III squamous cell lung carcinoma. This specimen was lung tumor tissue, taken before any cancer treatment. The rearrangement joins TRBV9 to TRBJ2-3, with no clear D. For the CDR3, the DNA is TGTGCCAGCAGCGTAGGGCACGACACAGATACGCAGTATTTT. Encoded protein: CASSVGHDTDTQYF.